One sample yielded the 19 T cell receptor beta chains listed below, sequenced in a study of T cells in tumors after PD-1 blockade. The table came from immunoSEQ multiplex PCR; TCRdb's copy has only in-frame clones and leaves some out. The sample has 35,000 or so clones, around 80% seen once; the top ten hold around 35%. Material: PBMCs, obtained before anti-PD-1 treatment. The receptors stem from a human donor with basal cell carcinoma.

In its sample, this clone was seen many times. The CDR3 DNA is TGTGCCAGCAGCCCTTTCCCGGGCCAGTACGAGCAGTACTTC. Translation: CASSPFPGQYEQYF. V gene TRBV7-8 combines with J gene TRBJ2-7, with D unresolved. In germline, CDR1 is SGHVS, CDR2 FQNEAQ. Trimming removed 5 bases at V and 4 bases at J, with 15 bases between. The CDR3 is 14 residues long. The whole variable domain, filled in from reference TRBV7-8 and TRBJ2-7, reads GAGVSQSPRYKVAKRGQDVALRCDPISGHVSLFWYQQALGQGPEFLTYFQNEAQLDKSGLPSDRFFAERPEGSVSTLKIQRTQQEDSAVYLCASSPFPGQYEQYFGPGTRLTVT.

By sample share, this clone is medium-sized. The chain couples TRBV29-1 to TRBJ2-7; the match to TRBD1 covers 7 bases. The germline gives CDR1 SQVTM, CDR2 ANQGSEA. V shed 5 bases, J shed 2 bases, and the junction held 12 bases outside the gene matches. The CDR3 is 15 residues long. Written as DNA, the CDR3 is TGCAGCGTTCTATTGACAGGGCAGCTCACCTACGAGCAGTACTTC. Encoded protein: CSVLLTGQLTYEQYF.

This chain joins TRBV29-1 and TRBJ2-2; a weak D match, TRBD2 (5 bases). This CDR3 contains 13 residues. V was shortened by 6 bases and J by 6 bases, with 14 bases between the two germline ends. CDR1 and CDR2 from the germline V gene are SQVTM and ANQGSEA. The CDR3 DNA reads as TGCAGCGTCGGAGCGGCGGGCGCCGGGGAGCTGTTTTTT. Amino acids: CSVGAAGAGELFF.

V usage is TRBV7-8 and J usage is TRBJ2-3; 12 bases match TRBD2. J lost 4 bases, V lost 5 bases, and 10 bases had no gene match. Germline V gives CDR1 SGHVS, CDR2 FQNEAQ. The CDR3 length is 17 residues. The CDR3 bases are TGTGCCAGCAGCCCAAGGACTAGCGGGACTGTGGCAGATACGCAGTATTTT. This translates into CASSPRTSGTVADTQYF.

This clone was seen once. The chain has TRBV7-2 and TRBJ1-2, with D possibly matching TRBD1 (6 bases). V was cut by 1 base and J by 4 bases, with 13 bases left in between. This CDR3 has 15 residues. The germline gives CDR1 SGHTA, CDR2 FQGNSA. DNA for the CDR3: TGTGCCAGCAGCTTAGGAGAGGGGGTTGGCTATGGCTACACCTTC. Translating it yields CASSLGEGVGYGYTF.

This clone was counted a single time. The V call is TRBV7-2, the J call TRBJ2-4, with D tentatively TRBD1 or TRBD2 (5 bases each). V gave up 1 base and J gave up 0 bases, with 10 bases separating them. The CDR3 consists of 16 residues. Looked up from germline, CDR1 is SGHTA and CDR2 is FQGNSA. CDR3 region: CASSLEGTTAKNIQYF. The DNA for the CDR3 is TGTGCCAGCAGCTTAGAGGGGACCACAGCCAAAAACATTCAGTACTTC.

V and J are TRBV28 and TRBJ1-1; D is uncertain. Germline CDR1 MDHEN, CDR2 SYDVKM. V dropped 0 bases and J dropped 3 bases, with 2 bases sitting between them. The CDR3 sequence is 12 residues long. CDR3 nucleotides: TGTGCCAGCAGTTTATGGGACACTGAAGCTTTCTTT. It translates to CASSLWDTEAFF.

The CDR3 here is CASSLAGRSTKNIQYF. The CDR3 bases are TGTGCCAGCAGCTTGGCCGGGAGGTCGACCAAAAACATTCAGTACTTC. The J gene is TRBJ2-4, the V gene TRBV5-4; TRBD2 matches at 7 bases. V was pared by 0 bases and J by 2 bases, with 5 bases of the junction left unmatched. This CDR3 comprises 16 residues. Germline-derived CDR1 and CDR2 are SGHNT and YYREEE (reference sequence).

The J gene is TRBJ2-5, the V gene TRBV5-5; TRBD1 matches at 9 bases. The V gene end was trimmed by 4 bases and the J gene end by 5 bases; junction bases not matched to a gene: 9. Germline-derived CDR1 and CDR2 are SGHKS and YYEKEE (reference sequence). This CDR3 is built from 15 residues. Here the CDR3 reads CASSPGGQGGETQYF. The CDR3 region has the DNA TGTGCCAGCAGCCCGGGGGGACAGGGTGGCGAGACCCAGTACTTC.

V gene TRBV5-1 combines with J gene TRBJ1-3, with D unresolved. V was cut by 4 bases and J by 1 base, with 12 bases left in between. CDR1 is SGHRS, CDR2 YFSETQ, per germline. The CDR3 totals 15 residues. CDR3 sequence reads: CASSPGWGSGNTIYF. CDR3 DNA: TGCGCCAGCAGCCCCGGGTGGGGATCTGGAAACACCATATATTTT.

This chain uses TRBV6-2 or TRBV6-3 with TRBJ2-7; D not resolved. Germline CDR1 is MNHEY and CDR2 is SVGEGT. The CDR3 sequence is 16 residues long. Trimming shortened V by 5 bases and J by 6 bases, and 23 bases separated the two germline ends. The CDR3 loop reads CASSHQPGLGYGEQYF. The CDR3 DNA reads TGTGCCAGCAGTCACCAACCGGGCCTGGGGTATGGCGAGCAGTACTTC.

This rearrangement joins TRBV6-5 to TRBJ1-2; possible D gene TRBD1, 5 bases. The CDR3 totals 13 residues. Trimming removed 4 bases from V and 1 base from J, with 7 bases in between. Germline-derived CDR1 and CDR2 are MNHEY and SVGAGI. The chain's CDR3 is CASSSRVNYGYTF. Written as DNA, the CDR3 is TGTGCCAGCAGTTCCAGGGTTAACTATGGCTACACCTTC.

The chain joins TRBV7-8 to TRBJ1-1; a weak D match, TRBD1 (5 bases). V was shortened by 1 base and J by 8 bases, with 11 bases between the two germline ends. The CDR3 is made up of 13 amino acids. The germline CDR1 and CDR2 sequences are SGHVS and FQNEAQ. The CDR3 loop is CASSLVGAEEAFF. The CDR3 DNA sequence: TGTGCCAGCAGCTTAGTAGGGGCGGAGGAAGCTTTCTTT.

Only a few counts were recorded for this clone. This chain connects TRBV6-4 to TRBJ1-5; 7 positions agree with TRBD1. J was trimmed by 3 bases and V by 0 bases; bases with no gene match: 5. CDR3 length: 16 amino acids. Germline V gene sequence: CDR1 MRHNA, CDR2 SNTAGT. CDR3 DNA: TGTGCCAGCAGTGACTCAACCACAGGGGACAATCAGCCCCAGCATTTT. Translating gives CASSDSTTGDNQPQHF.

This clone has a single count. The rearrangement joins TRBV15 to TRBJ2-1; 11 bases agree with TRBD2. The V gene end was trimmed by 0 bases and the J gene end by 6 bases; junction bases not matched to a gene: 10. Germline CDR1 LNHNV, CDR2 YYDKDF (reference sequence). The CDR3 has 18 amino acids. CDR3 DNA sequence: TGTGCCACCAGCAGAGATTATCCCGGGACTAGCGGTTCCAATGAGCAGTTCTTC. Its translation: CATSRDYPGTSGSNEQFF.

This rearrangement joins TRBV30 to TRBJ1-5, with 8 bases aligning to TRBD1. The V and J ends lost 0 bases and 6 bases, in that order; junction bases with no gene match: 7. Germline V gives CDR1 GTSNPN, CDR2 SVGIG (reference sequence). The length of the CDR3 is 15 residues. Here the CDR3 reads CAWSVPGTGFQPQHF. The CDR3 DNA follows: TGTGCCTGGAGTGTACCCGGGACAGGCTTTCAGCCCCAGCATTTT.

CDR3 coding DNA: TGTGCCAGCAGCTTTACTAGCCGCACAGATACGCAGTATTTT. It is translated as CASSFTSRTDTQYF. J is TRBJ2-3 and V is TRBV2; perhaps TRBD2 as D (6 bases). Germline values: CDR1 SNHLY, CDR2 FYNNEI. The V end lost 6 bases, the J end lost 1 base, and 11 bases lay between the germline ends. This CDR3 contains 14 residues. The variable domain in full, with the rest retrieved from reference TRBV2 and TRBJ2-3, is EPEVTQTPSHQVTQMGQEVILRCVPISNHLYFYWYRQILGQKVEFLVSFYNNEISEKSEIFDDQFSVERPDGSNFTLKIRSTKLEDSAMYFCASSFTSRTDTQYFGPGTRLTVL.

The chain combines TRBV6-5 with TRBJ2-2; 7 nucleotides match TRBD1. V shed 6 bases and J 6 bases; nucleotides not matched to a gene: 7. The germline CDR1 and CDR2 sequences are MNHEY and SVGAGI. The CDR3 runs 14 residues. The CDR3 is CASRETGWAGELFF. CDR3 nucleotide sequence: TGTGCCAGCAGAGAGACAGGGTGGGCCGGGGAGCTGTTTTTT.

Here the CDR3 DNA reads TGTGCCACCAGCAGAGTCAGGCCGAGCTCCTATAATTCACCCCTCCACTTT. This encodes CATSRVRPSSYNSPLHF. The V gene is TRBV15, the J gene TRBJ1-6; D is ambiguous. The germline gives CDR1 LNHNV, CDR2 YYDKDF (reference sequence). V was shortened by 1 base and J by 0 bases, with 10 bases between the two germline ends. This CDR3 has 17 amino acids.